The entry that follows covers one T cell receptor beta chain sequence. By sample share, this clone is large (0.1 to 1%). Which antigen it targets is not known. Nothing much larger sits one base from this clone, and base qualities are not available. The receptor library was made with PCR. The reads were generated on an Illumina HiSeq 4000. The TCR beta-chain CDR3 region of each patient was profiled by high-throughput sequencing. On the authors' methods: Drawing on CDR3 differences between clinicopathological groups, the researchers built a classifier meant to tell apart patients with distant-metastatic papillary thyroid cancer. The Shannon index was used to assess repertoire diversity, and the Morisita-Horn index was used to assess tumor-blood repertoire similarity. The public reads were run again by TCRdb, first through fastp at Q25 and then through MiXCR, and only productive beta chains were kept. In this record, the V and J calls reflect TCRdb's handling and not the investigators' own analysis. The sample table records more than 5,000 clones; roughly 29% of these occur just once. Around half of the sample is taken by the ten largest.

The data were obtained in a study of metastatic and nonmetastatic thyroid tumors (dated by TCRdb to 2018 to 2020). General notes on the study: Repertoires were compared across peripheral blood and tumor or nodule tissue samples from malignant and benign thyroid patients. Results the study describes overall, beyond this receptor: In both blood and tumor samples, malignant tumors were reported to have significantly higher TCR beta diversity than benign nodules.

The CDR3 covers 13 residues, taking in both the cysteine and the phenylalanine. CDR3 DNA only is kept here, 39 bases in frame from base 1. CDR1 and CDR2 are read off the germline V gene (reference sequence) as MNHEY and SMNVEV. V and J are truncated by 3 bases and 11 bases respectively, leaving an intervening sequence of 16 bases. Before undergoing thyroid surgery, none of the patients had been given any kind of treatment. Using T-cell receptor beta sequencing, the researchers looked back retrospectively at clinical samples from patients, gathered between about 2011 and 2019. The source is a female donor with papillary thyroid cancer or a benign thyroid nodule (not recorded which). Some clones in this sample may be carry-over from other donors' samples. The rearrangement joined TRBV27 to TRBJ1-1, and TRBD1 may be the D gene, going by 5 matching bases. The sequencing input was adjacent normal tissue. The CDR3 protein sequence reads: CASSFGYRGAAFF. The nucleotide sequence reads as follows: TGTGCCAGCAGTTTCGGATATCGGGGCGCGGCTTTCTTT.